Following are 16 T cell receptor beta chains from one sample sequenced in a study of PD-1 blockade in classical Hodgkin lymphoma. Sequencing used immunoSEQ multiplex PCR; TCRdb keeps in-frame clones, though not all of them. The profile covers 90,000 to 130,000 clones, with roughly nine tenths appearing a single time and just under 20% taken by the ten largest. Exposure to brentuximab vedotin varied, and each patient had relapsed following autologous stem cell transplantation. Material: peripheral blood mononuclear cells (PBMCs), obtained before the second cycle of nivolumab. Every receptor here comes from a human donor with classical Hodgkin lymphoma.

This rearrangement joins TRBV11-1 to TRBJ1-1; 8 nucleotides agree with TRBD1. Germline V gene lookup returns CDR1 SGHAT and CDR2 FQDESV (reference sequence). The CDR3 length is 15 residues. With 1 base clipped from V and 4 bases from J, the junction kept 5 bases outside the gene matches. CDR3 bases: TGTGCCAGCAGCTTAGGGGACAGGAGGACCACTGAAGCTTTCTTT. Translating gives CASSLGDRRTTEAFF.

The CDR3 here is CASSRQTDTQYF. The CDR3 DNA is TGTGCCAGCAGCCGACAAACAGATACGCAGTATTTT. The rearrangement links TRBV5-5 to TRBJ2-3, with D unclear. Trimming took off 4 bases at V and 3 bases at J, with 6 bases between the two ends. The CDR3 loop spans 12 amino acids. The V gene's germline CDR1 is SGHKS and CDR2 YYEKEE (reference sequence).

V usage is TRBV28 and J usage is TRBJ1-4; 7 bases map to TRBD1. V shed 3 bases, J shed 7 bases, and the junction held 5 bases outside the gene matches. CDR1 is MDHEN, CDR2 SYDVKM, per germline. This CDR3 comprises 14 residues. The DNA for the CDR3 is TGTGCCAGCAGTTTTCACAGGGGAAGTGAAAAACTGTTTTTT. It translates to CASSFHRGSEKLFF.

Only one count was recorded for this clone. CDR3 sequence reads: CASSLDLSYNEQFF. The CDR3 coding sequence is TGTGCCAGCAGCTTAGATCTATCATACAATGAGCAGTTCTTC. V gene TRBV11-2 combines with J gene TRBJ2-1; D is uncertain. CDR3 length equals 14 residues. Trimming cost V 0 bases and J 4 bases, with 7 bases left between them. CDR1 is SGHAT, CDR2 FQNNGV, per germline.

This clone was counted a single time. The V gene is TRBV6-6, the J gene TRBJ1-1, with D possibly being TRBD1 (5 bases). Looked up from germline, CDR1 is MNHNY and CDR2 is SVGAGI (reference sequence). CDR3 length: 13 amino acids. The V end lost 5 bases, the J end lost 7 bases, and 14 bases lay between the germline ends. CDR3 protein: CASSRTGEGEAFF. The CDR3 DNA reads as TGTGCCAGCAGTCGCACGGGGGAAGGTGAAGCTTTCTTT.

The genes are TRBV10-3 and TRBJ2-7, with 7 bases matching TRBD1. This CDR3 contains 13 residues. J gave up 2 bases and V 9 bases, and 7 bases lay outside the gene matches. The germline V gene has CDR1 ENHRY and CDR2 SYGVKD. The CDR3 sequence: CAIGWDSTYEQYF. For the CDR3, the DNA is TGTGCCATTGGATGGGACAGCACCTACGAGCAGTACTTC.

The V and J genes are TRBV28 and TRBJ1-2; TRBD1 might be the D (6 bases). Trimming pared 6 bases from V and 4 bases from J, leaving 18 bases between. Germline V lookup: CDR1 MDHEN, CDR2 SYDVKM. There are 15 residues in the CDR3. The CDR3 DNA follows: TGTGCCAGCAGATTCCTACAGGGTACCTCCTATGGCTACACCTTC. Its translation is CASRFLQGTSYGYTF.

This clone has only one observation. This chain uses TRBV2 with TRBJ1-1, with no clear D. CDR3 size: 16 residues. Looked up from germline, CDR1 is SNHLY and CDR2 is FYNNEI. Between the trimmed V and J ends, which lost 1 base and 0 bases, there was a span of 12 bases. The CDR3 is CASSEGHPGMNTEAFF. The CDR3 DNA sequence: TGTGCCAGCAGTGAAGGGCACCCAGGCATGAACACTGAAGCTTTCTTT.

The chain joins TRBV5-5 to TRBJ2-7; possibly TRBD1 for D (6 bases). Germline V gives CDR1 SGHKS, CDR2 YYEKEE (reference sequence). V lost 0 bases to trimming and J lost 2 bases, with 12 bases between them. The CDR3 is 15 amino acids. Written as DNA, the CDR3 is TGTGCCAGCAGCTTGGAAGCACAGGGCCCCTACGAGCAGTACTTC. This sequence encodes CASSLEAQGPYEQYF.

V usage is TRBV5-1 and J usage is TRBJ1-2; TRBD1 matches 9 bases. Trimming cost V 4 bases and J 4 bases; bases outside gene matches: 5. The CDR3 is 14 residues long. The germline CDR1 and CDR2 sequences are SGHRS and YFSETQ. The CDR3 is CASSPTGGGYGYTF. In nucleotides, the CDR3 is TGCGCCAGCAGCCCCACAGGGGGCGGCTATGGCTACACCTTC.

V is TRBV28 and J is TRBJ2-3, with 8 bases fitting TRBD2. The germline gives CDR1 MDHEN, CDR2 SYDVKM. V dropped 4 bases and J dropped 3; count of bases not matched to a gene: 18. CDR3 length: 19 residues. CDR3 loop: CASSSRDMQGSSGTDTQYF. The CDR3 bases are TGTGCCAGCAGTTCGAGGGACATGCAGGGATCTAGCGGGACAGATACGCAGTATTTT.

The chain couples TRBV27 to TRBJ2-7, with no clear D. The V gene lost 2 bases and the J gene lost 4 bases, with 15 bases spanning the gap. This CDR3 contains 15 residues. Germline CDR1 is MNHEY and CDR2 is SMNVEV (reference sequence). CDR3: CASSLTEAALYEQYF. The CDR3 coding sequence is TGTGCCAGCAGTTTAACTGAGGCCGCACTGTACGAGCAGTACTTC.

CDR3 coding DNA: TGTGCCAGCAGCTTAATCCCAGTCGGGGCCTACAATGAGCAGTTCTTC. Translated: CASSLIPVGAYNEQFF. The V call is TRBV7-9, the J call TRBJ2-1, with D possibly TRBD2 on 5 matching bases. Trimming pared 2 bases from V and 2 bases from J, leaving 13 bases between. The CDR3 is made up of 16 amino acids. The germline V gene encodes CDR1 SEHNR and CDR2 FQNEAQ (reference sequence).

The V gene is TRBV2, the J gene TRBJ2-5; 8 bases are a match to TRBD1. The CDR3 is 13 amino acids. The trim removed 7 bases at V and 5 bases at J, leaving 6 bases unmatched. Germline V gene data show CDR1 as SNHLY and CDR2 as FYNNEI. CDR3 nucleotide sequence: TGTGCCAGCAAACGACAGGGGATGGAGACCCAGTACTTC. Residues: CASKRQGMETQYF.

The chain employs TRBV12-5 and TRBJ1-1, with D hard to call. The V end was cut by 3 bases, the J end by 6 bases, with 11 bases between. The germline V gene has CDR1 LGHNT and CDR2 FRNRAP. The CDR3 extends over 13 amino acids. The CDR3 sequence is CASGLLDASEAFF. The CDR3 region has the DNA TGTGCTAGTGGTTTATTGGATGCGTCTGAAGCTTTCTTT.

The V and J genes are TRBV11-2 and TRBJ2-3, with D maybe TRBD1 (5 bases). Germline V gene lookup returns CDR1 SGHAT and CDR2 FQNNGV. V shed 4 bases and J shed 0 bases, with 11 bases lying between them. The CDR3 extends over 15 amino acids. CDR3 nucleotide sequence: TGTGCCAGCAGCTGGAGACAGACTAGCACAGATACGCAGTATTTT. Amino acid sequence: CASSWRQTSTDTQYF.